Below, one TCR beta chain is given with its context. Its antigen is unidentified. The CDR3 is 11 amino acids. Looked up from germline, CDR1 is MNHEY and CDR2 is SMNVEV (reference sequence). The V gene lost 8 bases and the J gene lost 6 bases, with 10 bases spanning the gap. Sequencing was at survey level. This table comes from immunoSEQ multiplex PCR, and its TCRdb copy is limited to in-frame clones, with some not included. This table has tens of thousands of clones, around 81% appearing once. This record belongs to a study of STAT5B mutations in CD4+ large granular lymphocyte leukemia. Study-wide findings and caveats: Approximately 25% of private leukemic clonotypes occurred rarely in other patients' non-leukemic repertoires. Compared with healthy controls (2/35), patient top clones favored TRBV06 (8/27).

Buffy coats from healthy blood donors served as controls. The gene calls are TRBV27 and TRBJ1-2; D is unclear. The receptor comes from a human donor in good health. Sequenced material: CD4+ T cells from blood buffy coats. The CDR3 protein is CASSGPHGYTF. DNA of the CDR3: TGTGCCAGCTCCGGACCCCATGGCTACACCTTC.